This T cell receptor beta chain was documented in a study of T-cell memory formation after mild COVID-19 (dated by TCRdb to the early 2020s). At the level of the whole study: TCR sequence clusters from the two donors were largely donor specific. Two young, previously healthy adult volunteers made up the cohort, one male and one female. In two donors, T-cell clones that expanded and contracted after mild COVID-19 were followed by sequencing TCRalpha and TCRbeta repertoires longitudinally. Overall study results and their limits: The detection of some responding clones in pre-infection memory suggests that pre-existing cross-reactive memory T cells joined the SARS-CoV-2 response. Only two mild cases were covered by the study, and larger cohorts that include severe cases with pre-infection samples were considered necessary. SARS-CoV-2 specificity of the second-wave clones peaking on day 37 was not confirmed. Contracting CD4+ clones were found mainly in CM and EM memory subsets, while CD8+ clones were enriched in EMRA. Balanced CD4/CD8 phenotypes were observed for clones contracting from day 15 to 85, whereas a bias towards CD4+ was observed for a second wave of clones expanding from day 15 to 37.

There are many counts of this clonotype. The antigen this receptor binds is unknown. No much larger clone is present one base from it, and per-base qualities are unavailable. Ficoll-Paque density gradient centrifugation was used to isolate PBMCs. CDR1 LGHNA and CDR2 YSLEER were looked up in the germline V gene. The CDR3 runs 15 residues from the cysteine to the phenylalanine. Only the CDR3 DNA stays, 45 bases, in frame from base 1. Clipping removes 2 bases from V and 10 bases from J, with 10 as the unmatched junction base count. The run used an Illumina NovaSeq 6000. TCRalpha and TCRbeta cDNA libraries were constructed by 5'RACE with constant-segment primers, with sample barcodes and unique molecular identifiers being introduced. RNA was extracted from every sample with Trizol reagent. Amplification of the libraries took two PCR steps, and the second step added a second sample barcode plus Illumina TruSeq adapters. Sequencing of libraries was performed on an Illumina NovaSeq with 2 x 150 bp paired-end reads. Per the original workflow: With migec v1.2.7, reads were demultiplexed and then collapsed into UMI-guided consensus sequences. Using mixcr v2.1.11, the UMI consensuses were aligned to TRA and TRB V and J templates and assembled into clonotypes. A clonotype was counted as expanded or contracted only if both edgeR and NoisET called the change significant, with noise models trained on biological replicates. For edgeR calls, a false discovery rate-adjusted p below 0.01 and a log2 fold-change threshold of 1 were applied. As an exploratory analysis of dynamics, max-normalized trajectories of the 1000 most abundant clonotypes were examined with PCA combined with hierarchical clustering. The CD4 or CD8 phenotype of responding clones was assigned using the separately sequenced CD4+ and CD8+ repertoires. The public reads were reprocessed in TCRdb via fastp at Q25 and MiXCR, keeping in-frame beta chains. Each record represents a unique CDR3 protein, reported with the most common genes and DNA among its rows. The V and J calls were not made by the authors but by TCRdb's processing. Here the sample has tens of thousands of distinct CDR3 sequences; approximately 7.7% occur a single time. 25% to 30% of the sample is held by the ten biggest clonotypes.

The sequencing input was PBMCs or a T cell subset sorted from them (not recorded which). This TCR came from a man younger than 35 who had mild COVID-19 (a few samples of this study predate the infection). The sample titles of this study are shuffled in the database, so cell type and time point are left out; the donor was told from shared clones. The V and J segments used are TRBV4-3 and TRBJ2-3, with 9 bases in between that match TRBD2. The sequence in DNA is TGCGCCAGCAGCCAAACCCCGTCAAGCGGGGGGCCGCAGTATTTT. Translation gives CASSQTPSSGGPQYF.